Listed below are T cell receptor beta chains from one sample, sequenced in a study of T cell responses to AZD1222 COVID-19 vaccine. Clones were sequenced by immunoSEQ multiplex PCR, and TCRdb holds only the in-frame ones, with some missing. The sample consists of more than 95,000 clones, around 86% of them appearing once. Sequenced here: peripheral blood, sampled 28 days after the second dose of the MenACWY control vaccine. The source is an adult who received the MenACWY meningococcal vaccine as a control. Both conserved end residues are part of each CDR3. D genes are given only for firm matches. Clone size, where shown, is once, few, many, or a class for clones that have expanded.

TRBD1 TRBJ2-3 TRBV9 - TGTGCCAGCAGCGCCTCGACAGGGATGGGCACAGATACGCAGTATTTT CASSASTGMGTDTQYF
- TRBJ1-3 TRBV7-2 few TGTGCCAGCAGCTTGGGCCGGCGGCAGGTATATTTT CASSLGRRQVYF
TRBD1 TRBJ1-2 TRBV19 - TGTGCCAGTAGTATTAGGCAGGGGGACGACTATGGCTACACCTTC CASSIRQGDDYGYTF
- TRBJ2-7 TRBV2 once TGTGCCAGCAGGGCCCCGGCCGTAACGAGTTACGAGCAGTACTTC CASRAPAVTSYEQYF
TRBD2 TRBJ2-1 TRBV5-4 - TGTGCCAGCAGCTTGGCACCGGCTAGCGGGGGGCCCGACAATGAGCAGTTCTTC CASSLAPASGGPDNEQFF
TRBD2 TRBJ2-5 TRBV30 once TGTGCCTGGAGCAGGGGCCGCGGGGGGGCCCAAGAGACCCAGTACTTC CAWSRGRGGAQETQYF
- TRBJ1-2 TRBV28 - TGTGCCAGCAGTTTTTGGGCTTCCTATGGCTACACCTTC CASSFWASYGYTF
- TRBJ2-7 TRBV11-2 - TGTGCCAGCAGCTTAGCGCCAGGCGGATACGAGCAGTACTTC CASSLAPGGYEQYF
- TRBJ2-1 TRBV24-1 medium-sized TGTGCCATCAGGGGTCGGGGGGAATCCTACAATGAGCAGTTCTTC CAIRGRGESYNEQFF
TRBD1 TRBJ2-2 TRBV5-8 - TGTGCCAGCAGCCCGGACAGGGGGAACACCGGGGAGCTGTTTTTT CASSPDRGNTGELFF
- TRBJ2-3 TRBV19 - TGTGCCAGTAGTAGCCTCCCACGCACAGATACGCAGTATTTT CASSSLPRTDTQYF
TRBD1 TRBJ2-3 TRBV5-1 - TGCGCCAGCAGCCGGATGGGACAGGGGGCGATAGATACGCAGTATTTT CASSRMGQGAIDTQYF
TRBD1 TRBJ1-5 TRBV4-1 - TGCGCCAGCAGCCAAGCCCCGACAGGGGGCGGCGAGAATCAGCCCCAGCATTTT CASSQAPTGGGENQPQHF
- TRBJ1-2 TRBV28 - TGTGCCAGCAGGGACTACGGCTACACCTTC CASRDYGYTF
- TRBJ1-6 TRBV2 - TGTGCCAGCACCTCGACGGGGAATTCACCCCTCCACTTT CASTSTGNSPLHF
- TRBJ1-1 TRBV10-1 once TGCGCCAGCAGTCATTTCAGGGGTGGCACTGAAGCTTTCTTT CASSHFRGGTEAFF
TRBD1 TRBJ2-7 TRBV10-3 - TGTGCCACAGGGCGACAGGGCGACTACGAGCAGTACTTC CATGRQGDYEQYF
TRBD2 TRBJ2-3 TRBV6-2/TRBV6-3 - TGTGCCAGCAGTTACGCGGGACTAGCGGGGACAGATACGCAGTATTTT CASSYAGLAGTDTQYF
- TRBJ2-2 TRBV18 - TGTGCCAGCTCACGAGCCGTTAGGGACCGGAACACCGGGGAGCTGTTTTTT CASSRAVRDRNTGELFF
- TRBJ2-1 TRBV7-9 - TGTGCCAGCAGCTTAGCGAACACACCTGCCTACAATGAGCAGTTCTTC CASSLANTPAYNEQFF
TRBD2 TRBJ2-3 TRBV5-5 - TGTGCCAGCAGCTCTTGGCCTAGCGGGGGGACAGATACGCAGTATTTT CASSSWPSGGTDTQYF
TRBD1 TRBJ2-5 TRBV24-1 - TGTGCCACCGGGACAGGGGGAAAGGAGACCCAGTACTTC CATGTGGKETQYF
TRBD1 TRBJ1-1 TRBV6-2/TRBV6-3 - TGTGCCAGCAGTCGAGGAGGGGGCTATGAAGCTTTCTTT CASSRGGGYEAFF
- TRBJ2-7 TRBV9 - TGTGCCAGCAGCGTAGAGTCAGCGGGTCTTTCCTACGAGCAGTACTTC CASSVESAGLSYEQYF
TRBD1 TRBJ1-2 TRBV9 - TGTGCCAGCAGCCCCCGACAGGGGGCCTATGGCTACACCTTC CASSPRQGAYGYTF
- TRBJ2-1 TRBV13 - TGTGCCAGCAGCTTAGGCCTAGTCTACAATGAGCAGTTCTTC CASSLGLVYNEQFF
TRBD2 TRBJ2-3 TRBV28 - TGTGCCAGCAGGACTAGCGGGGGGGCCACAGATACGCAGTATTTT CASRTSGGATDTQYF
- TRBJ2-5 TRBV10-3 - TGTGCCATCAGTGCCAGGATAGAGTCTGGGGGAGAGACCCAGTACTTC CAISARIESGGETQYF
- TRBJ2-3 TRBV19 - TGTGCCAGTAGTACGGGGGAGGCGAGCACAGATACGCAGTATTTT CASSTGEASTDTQYF
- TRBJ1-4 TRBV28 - TGTGCCAGCAGCACTCCAGGGGAAAATGAAAAACTGTTTTTT CASSTPGENEKLFF
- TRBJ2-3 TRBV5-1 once TGCGCCAGCAGCTTGGTGGTGCGAGATACGCAGTATTTT CASSLVVRDTQYF
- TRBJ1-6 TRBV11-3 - TGTGCCAGCAGCTTAGATGGCAGAAATTCACCCCTCCACTTT CASSLDGRNSPLHF
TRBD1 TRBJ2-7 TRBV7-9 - TGTGCCAGCAGCGACAGGGTAGGAACCTACGAGCAGTACTTC CASSDRVGTYEQYF
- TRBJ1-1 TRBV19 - TGTGCCAGTAGTATAGGTTACAGGGTCGAAGCTTTCTTT CASSIGYRVEAFF
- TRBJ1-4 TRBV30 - TGTGCCTGGATGGGGAAGGATACAACTAATGAAAAACTGTTTTTT CAWMGKDTTNEKLFF
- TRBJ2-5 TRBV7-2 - TGTGCCAGCAGCTTGGGTCGCAAAGAGACCCAGTACTTC CASSLGRKETQYF
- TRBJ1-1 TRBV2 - TGTGCCAGCATCGTGCAGGGACCTTTAGTTGAAGCTTTCTTT CASIVQGPLVEAFF
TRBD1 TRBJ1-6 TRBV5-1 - TGCGCCAGCAGCCAGAGGACAGGGGGAGGACCCCTCCACTTT CASSQRTGGGPLHF
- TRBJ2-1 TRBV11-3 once TGTGCCAGCAGCTTAGGGCTTTCAAAGGACAGTGAGCAGTTCTTC CASSLGLSKDSEQFF
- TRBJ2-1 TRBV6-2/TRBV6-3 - TGTGCCAGCAGTTACTCGCTTAGGGGAGATGAGCAGTTCTTC CASSYSLRGDEQFF
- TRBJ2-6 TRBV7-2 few TGTGCCAGCACCTTTGGCGGCCTCTCTGGGGCCAACGTCCTGACTTTC CASTFGGLSGANVLTF
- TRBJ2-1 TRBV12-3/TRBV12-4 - TGTGCCAGCAGTTTAGCAGGGTTCAATGAGCAGTTCTTC CASSLAGFNEQFF
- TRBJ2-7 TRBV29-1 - TGCAGCGTTGTGAGCACCGATTTCTACGAGCAGTACTTC CSVVSTDFYEQYF
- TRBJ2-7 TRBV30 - TGTGCCTGGACGCGGGGGCTCTACGAGCAGTACTTC CAWTRGLYEQYF
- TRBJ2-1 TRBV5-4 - TGTGCCAGCAGCTTCAAAAGGACCAATGAGCAGTTCTTC CASSFKRTNEQFF
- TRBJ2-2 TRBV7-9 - TGTGCCAGCAGTTTAACGGAAGACACCGGGGAGCTGTTTTTT CASSLTEDTGELFF
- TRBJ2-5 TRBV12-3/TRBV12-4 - TGTGCCAGCAGTTCTGGCGGAGAGACCCAGTACTTC CASSSGGETQYF
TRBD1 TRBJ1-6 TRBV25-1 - TGTGCCAGCACCTTGACAGGGAATAATTCACCCCTCCACTTT CASTLTGNNSPLHF
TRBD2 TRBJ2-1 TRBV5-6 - TGTGCCAGCAGCTTGGGGACTAGCGGCTACAATGAGCAGTTCTTC CASSLGTSGYNEQFF
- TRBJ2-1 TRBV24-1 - TGTGCCACCAGTGATTGGGGGTCCACCTTACGGCAGTTCTTC CATSDWGSTLRQFF
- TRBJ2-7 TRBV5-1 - TGCGCCAGCAGCCCGGGGTGGGGGGACGAGCAGTACTTC CASSPGWGDEQYF
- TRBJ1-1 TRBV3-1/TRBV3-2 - TGTGCCAGCAGCCAAGACACACGGGGAGCTGGGGCTGAAGCTTTCTTT CASSQDTRGAGAEAFF
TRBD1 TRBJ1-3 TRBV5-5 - TGTGCCAGCAGTGGGGGACAGTTATTTGGAAACACCATATATTTT CASSGGQLFGNTIYF